These T cell receptor beta chains were read from a single sample in a study of blood T cells in healthy people across ages. TCRdb itself ran the 5' RACE reads through MiXCR, one entry per CDR3 protein. This table holds about 800,000 distinct CDR3 sequences, more than 45% found once. The sample comprised blood. The receptors derive from a young man in good health. Both conserved end residues are part of each CDR3. Fields, in order: V gene, J gene, clone size, D gene, CDR3 DNA, CDR3 protein. A D gene is named only where the DNA matches it firmly. The size field is filled for only some rows; it gives once, few, many or a size class.

>TRBV7-9|TRBJ2-5|NA|NA
TGTGCCAGCAGCTTGAGGGGGGAGTCTAGCGGTCCCCAAGAGACCCAGTACTTC
CASSLRGESSGPQETQYF
>TRBV29-1|TRBJ2-3|NA|TRBD2
TGCAGCGTGATCGGACTAGCGGGAGGGCCTTTGGGTCCCACAGATACGCAGTATTTT
CSVIGLAGGPLGPTDTQYF
>TRBV21-1|TRBJ1-1|NA|NA
TGTGCCAGCAGCATCCCTAGGGAGCAGTTGAACACTGAAGCTTTCTTT
CASSIPREQLNTEAFF
>TRBV12-3/TRBV12-4|TRBJ2-5|NA|NA
TGTGTGCGGGGGCTCCTTCAAGAGACCCAGTACTTC
CVRGLLQETQYF
>TRBV20-1|TRBJ1-4|NA|NA
TGCAGTGCTCCTGCGGGGAGCACGGAAAAACTGTTTTTT
CSAPAGSTEKLFF
>TRBV19|TRBJ1-2|NA|TRBD1
TGTGCCAGTAGCCGGGACAGGGTTAATTATGGCTACACCTTC
CASSRDRVNYGYTF
>TRBV10-3|TRBJ2-3|NA|NA
TGTGCCATCAGTGGGATTGGGAGCACAGATACGCAGTATTTT
CAISGIGSTDTQYF
>TRBV18|TRBJ1-1|NA|NA
TGTGCCAGCTCACCAGCGGGTCCAAACACTGAAGCTTTCTTT
CASSPAGPNTEAFF
>TRBV4-1|TRBJ1-2|few|NA
TGCGCCAGCAGCCCGCAGAAGGGTCTCGATGGCTACACCTTC
CASSPQKGLDGYTF
>TRBV4-3|TRBJ2-7|NA|TRBD2
TGCGCCAGCAGCAAAACTAGCGGGAGTTTGTACGAGCAGTACTTC
CASSKTSGSLYEQYF
>TRBV28|TRBJ2-7|few|TRBD2
TGTGCCAGCAGTTTTCCCCCCGGGGGGGGCGGCTACGAGCAGTACTTC
CASSFPPGGGGYEQYF
>TRBV29-1|TRBJ2-1|medium-sized|NA
TGCAGCGCGCGAGGGGGAAGGGCTGAGCAGTTCTTC
CSARGGRAEQFF
>TRBV5-1|TRBJ1-2|few|TRBD1
TGCGCCAGCAGCTTGGACAGACAGGGGGTGTTCTATGGCTACACCTTC
CASSLDRQGVFYGYTF
>TRBV29-1|TRBJ1-2|few|NA
TGCAGCCCTACAGGGTGGGGCGGCTACACCTTC
CSPTGWGGYTF
>TRBV7-9|TRBJ2-6|NA|TRBD1
TGTGCCAGCAGCGGGACAGGGATCGGGGCCAACGTCCTGACTTTC
CASSGTGIGANVLTF
>TRBV5-4|TRBJ2-1|few|TRBD2
TGTGCCAGCAGCTTGGCGGGGGGACTAGCGCTCTTTGAGCAGTTCTTC
CASSLAGGLALFEQFF
>TRBV7-9|TRBJ2-5|NA|TRBD2
TGTGCCTCGGCGGGAGGGATGAACCAAGAGACCCAGTACTTC
CASAGGMNQETQYF
>TRBV4-3|TRBJ2-4|once|NA
TGCGCCAGCAGCCAAGATAGGGGCGGGATTACCGGGGCCAAAAACATTCAGTACTTC
CASSQDRGGITGAKNIQYF
>TRBV20-1|TRBJ2-7|few|NA
TGCAGTGCTCTCTCTAGCTACGAGCAGTACTTC
CSALSSYEQYF
>TRBV4-1|TRBJ2-5|NA|NA
TGCGCCAGCAGCCAAGAAAGGGGTAGGGAGACCCAGTACTTC
CASSQERGRETQYF
>TRBV20-1|TRBJ1-4|NA|TRBD1
TGCAGTGCATTGGACAGGGGAAGCGAAAAACTGTTTTTT
CSALDRGSEKLFF
>TRBV27|TRBJ2-2|few|NA
TGTGCCAGCAGTTTATCGTCCGGGGAGCTGTTTTTT
CASSLSSGELFF
>TRBV6-2/TRBV6-3|TRBJ2-1|NA|TRBD2
TGTGCCAGCAGGCGACTAGCTGACCGCTTAGCTGCCTACAATGAGCAGTTCTTC
CASRRLADRLAAYNEQFF
>TRBV7-2|TRBJ2-3|few|TRBD2
TGTGCCAGCAGCTCCGGGGGGTCTAGCGGGAGGGCCCGGCATACGCAGTATTTT
CASSSGGSSGRARHTQYF
>TRBV6-2/TRBV6-3|TRBJ2-7|NA|NA
TGTGCCAGCAGCCTCAAACATGACGCGAACTACGAGCAGTACTTC
CASSLKHDANYEQYF
>TRBV4-2|TRBJ2-5|NA|NA
TGTGCCAGCAGCCCCCGGGGGAGTTCCAATGAGCAGTACTTC
CASSPRGSSNEQYF
>TRBV4-2|TRBJ2-3|NA|NA
TGTGCCAGCAGCCAAGATCTTCTCCAACGGAGTCCCACAGATACGCAGTATTTT
CASSQDLLQRSPTDTQYF
>TRBV11-1|TRBJ2-3|NA|NA
TGTGCCAGCAGCTTCATTCGGAGTGGAGCAGATACGCAGTATTTT
CASSFIRSGADTQYF
>TRBV20-1|TRBJ2-5|NA|NA
TGCAGTGCTAGGGAGCCGTTCCTTCGTAGGGAGCAGTACTTC
CSAREPFLRREQYF
>TRBV11-2|TRBJ2-5|few|TRBD2
TGTGCCAGCAGCCGCAGACTAGCGGGGGAAGAGACCCAGTACTTC
CASSRRLAGEETQYF
>TRBV29-1|TRBJ1-2|NA|NA
TGCAGCGCCCGAGTGATTAACTATGGCTACACCTTC
CSARVINYGYTF
>TRBV15|TRBJ2-3|NA|NA
TGTGCCACCAGCATAGCAGGGACCACAGATACGCAGTATTTT
CATSIAGTTDTQYF
>TRBV29-1|TRBJ2-5|NA|NA
TGCAGCGACATTCGGACACCCTACAATGAGCAGTACTTC
CSDIRTPYNEQYF
>TRBV5-6|TRBJ1-5|NA|NA
TGTGCCAGCACGTTCGGTGATCAGCCCCAGCATTTT
CASTFGDQPQHF
>TRBV6-6|TRBJ1-6|NA|TRBD1
TGTGCCAGCAGTTACGAACAGGGGGGAACACCCCTCCACTTT
CASSYEQGGTPLHF
>TRBV27|TRBJ2-5|NA|TRBD2
TGTGCCAGCAGTTCAGGACTAGCGGGAGGTTGGGAGACCCAGTACTTC
CASSSGLAGGWETQYF
>TRBV10-3|TRBJ1-5|few|TRBD1
TGTGCCATCAGTGATCCGGGACAGGGGCATCAGCCCCAGCATTTT
CAISDPGQGHQPQHF
>TRBV24-1|TRBJ2-1|NA|NA
TGTGCCACCAGTGATTTTCTTGGGGGTGGAGGGCAGTTCTTC
CATSDFLGGGGQFF
>TRBV5-6|TRBJ1-2|NA|NA
TGTGCCAGCAGCTTTCAAGGGTATGGGTATGGCTACACCTTC
CASSFQGYGYGYTF
>TRBV13|TRBJ2-1|NA|TRBD2
TGTGCCAGCAGCTTAGGTGAGGGGCTAGCGGGAGGATACAATGAGCAGTTCTTC
CASSLGEGLAGGYNEQFF
>TRBV29-1|TRBJ1-2|NA|NA
TGCAGCTCGTGGAGGGATGGCTACACCTTC
CSSWRDGYTF
>TRBV6-1|TRBJ1-6|NA|NA
TGTGCCAGCAGTGGGGACCGTCGCGGCTCCTATAATTCACCCCTCCACTTT
CASSGDRRGSYNSPLHF
>TRBV12-3/TRBV12-4|TRBJ2-5|NA|NA
TGTGCCAGCTCCCAGACGGGCGCGCTTGAGACCCAGTACTTC
CASSQTGALETQYF
>TRBV12-3/TRBV12-4|TRBJ2-2|NA|TRBD2
TGTGCCTCGGGGACTACACCCACCGGGGAGCTGTTTTTT
CASGTTPTGELFF
>TRBV9|TRBJ2-1|NA|NA
TGTGCCAGCAAGGGGGGAGGCTCCTACAATGAGCAGTTCTTC
CASKGGGSYNEQFF
>TRBV28|TRBJ2-6|many|NA
TGTGCCAGCCTCCTAAGCTCTGGGGCCAACGTCCTGACTTTC
CASLLSSGANVLTF
>TRBV7-2|TRBJ2-7|NA|TRBD2
TGTGCCAGCAGCTCCCCTGGACTAGCCCTAAGCTCCTACGAGCAGTACTTC
CASSSPGLALSSYEQYF
>TRBV7-9|TRBJ1-5|NA|NA
TGTGCCAGCAGCCCGACTGAGATCAATCAGCCCCAGCATTTT
CASSPTEINQPQHF